This T cell receptor beta chain emerged from a study of CXCR3-negative and CXCR3-positive naive CD8 T cells. Background on the study: The libraries together contributed 120 million to 150 million TRB reads, each supplying about 1.5 +/- 0.3 million. Study results and caveats: Hydrophobicity of TRB CDR3s was greater in CXCR3-positive naive cells than in CXCR3-negative naive cells. Naive subsets were similarly diverse, while memory CD8+ repertoires were much less diverse. TRBV-TRBJ usage was similar across naive CXCR3 subsets but distinct in memory cells.

To note about this clonotype: The antigen is not known.

Through 5' RACE with UMI labels, the TRB cDNA libraries were prepared. TCRdb re-called the 5' RACE reads; one entry per CDR3 protein, DNA not given. This table holds about 120,000 distinct CDR3 sequences. CD45RO-CCR7+CD27+CD95- defined naive CD8+ T cells. The CDR3 loop spans 11 amino acids. The clonotype comes from a human donor in good health. Some clones in this sample may be carry-over from other donors' samples. The sequencing input was naive CXCR3+ CD8+ T cells from blood. Stated subset: CD45RO-CCR7+CD27+CD95- naive CD8+ T cells expressing CXCR3 (TNR3+). The chain uses TRBV12-3 or TRBV12-4 and TRBJ2-1. The CDR3 protein is CASSLGKEQFF.